Presented here are 24 T cell receptor beta chains from one specimen sequenced in a study of cytomegalovirus exposure and HLA in healthy donors. Researchers ran the PCR with 60 Vbeta and 13 Jbeta primers. Sequencing was performed with immunoSEQ multiplex PCR; in TCRdb, only in-frame clones are kept and a portion is missing. Its listing shows more than 85,000 clones. Input material: PBMCs. All receptors derive from a girl between 5 and 17 years old in good health and CMV-seropositive.

CDR3 DNA: TGTGCTAGTGGTTTGGCCAGGGGCTACGAGCAGTACGTC. It translates to CASGLARGYEQYV. This chain links TRBV12-5 with TRBJ2-7, with D perhaps matching TRBD1 (6 bases). This CDR3 has 13 residues. Trimming cost V 1 base and J 3 bases, with 7 bases left between them. The germline V gene has CDR1 LGHNT and CDR2 FRNRAP.

The chain employs TRBV10-3 and TRBJ2-2; 14 bases map to TRBD2. This CDR3 has 16 amino acids. Trimming cost V 3 bases and J 6 bases; bases outside gene matches: 3. Germline CDR1 reads ENHRY; CDR2 reads SYGVKD. In DNA, the CDR3 is TGTGCCATCAGTGACCCGACTAGCGGGGGGGCCGGGGAGCTGTTTTTT. Translated, it gives CAISDPTSGGAGELFF.

The V and J genes are TRBV13 and TRBJ2-5; 8 nucleotides agree with TRBD1. V trimming: 3 bases; J trimming: 5 bases; junction bases outside the gene matches: 5. This CDR3 region has 14 residues. CDR1 is PRHDT and CDR2 is FYEKMQ in the germline V gene (reference sequence). CDR3 sequence reads: CASSFGQGRETQYF. For the CDR3, the DNA is TGTGCCAGCAGCTTTGGACAGGGCAGGGAGACCCAGTACTTC.

As regards this clone: An end of the junction does not agree with germline; a read error may underlie this. J is TRBJ2-3 and V is TRBV7-6; TRBD1 is a possible D gene (5 bases). The length of the CDR3 is 14 residues. Germline CDR1 SGHVS, CDR2 FNYEAQ. CDR3 sequence (DNA): TGTGCCAGCAGCCCGGCTAGTAGCACAGGTACGCAGTATTTT. Protein product: CASSPASSTGTQYF.

The chain uses TRBV6-1 and TRBJ2-5; 8 bases line up with TRBD1. Germline V lookup: CDR1 MNHNS, CDR2 SASEGT. The CDR3 is 15 amino acids. Unmatched junction bases numbered 10, after V lost 5 bases and J lost 5 bases. The CDR3 DNA follows: TGTGCCAGCAGTTGGACAGGGTGGGGAGCGGAGACCCAGTACTTC. This codes for CASSWTGWGAETQYF.

The J gene is TRBJ2-7, the V gene TRBV27; 9 positions match TRBD1. Per germline, CDR1 MNHEY and CDR2 SMNVEV (reference sequence). V gave up 6 bases and J gave up 2 bases; unmatched junction bases: 8. CDR3 length equals 15 residues. The CDR3 bases are TGTGCCAGCAGGGGAGACCGGGACAGGGCCTACGAGCAGTACTTC. Translated: CASRGDRDRAYEQYF.

The rearrangement joins TRBV4-1 to TRBJ1-1; D may be TRBD1 (5 bases). The CDR3 covers 13 residues. Germline CDR1 reads MGHRA; CDR2 reads YSYEKL. Trimming shortened V by 4 bases and J by 0 bases, and 6 bases separated the two germline ends. Here the CDR3 reads CASSRGVNTEAFF. The CDR3 DNA reads TGCGCCAGCAGCCGGGGGGTGAACACTGAAGCTTTCTTT.

This sequence joins TRBV2 and TRBJ1-1; unclear D gene. V was clipped by 3 bases and J by 5 bases, with 7 bases between them. Germline loops: CDR1 SNHLY, CDR2 FYNNEI. This CDR3 is built from 12 residues. CDR3 nucleotides: TGTGCCAGCAGTGAGACTCGGACTGAAGCTTTCTTT. This encodes CASSETRTEAFF. The whole variable domain, filled in from reference TRBV2 and TRBJ1-1, reads EPEVTQTPSHQVTQMGQEVILRCVPISNHLYFYWYRQILGQKVEFLVSFYNNEISEKSEIFDDQFSVERPDGSNFTLKIRSTKLEDSAMYFCASSETRTEAFFGQGTRLTVV.

J is TRBJ1-3 and V is TRBV9; D is possibly TRBD1 (5 bases). V was trimmed by 4 bases and J by 4 bases, leaving 6 bases between them. Germline V lookup: CDR1 SGDLS, CDR2 YYNGEE. The CDR3 is made up of 12 amino acids. This CDR3 reads CASSRGGNTIYF. The CDR3 coding sequence is TGTGCCAGCAGCCGGGGGGGAAACACCATATATTTT.

The chain carries TRBV6-5 and TRBJ1-2; TRBD1 is a possible D gene (5 bases). Looked up from germline, CDR1 is MNHEY and CDR2 is SVGAGI. The CDR3 extends over 13 amino acids. Trimming cost V 5 bases and J 5 bases, with 12 bases left between them. The CDR3 coding sequence is TGTGCCAGCAGTCAGGGTTTAGAGTATGGCTACACCTTC. Encoded protein: CASSQGLEYGYTF.

The rearrangement uses TRBV30 and TRBJ2-1, with D tentatively TRBD1 (6 bases). V dropped 4 bases and J dropped 5 bases, with 18 bases sitting between them. Germline V CDR1 and CDR2: GTSNPN, SVGIG (reference sequence). The CDR3 runs to 15 residues. This chain's CDR3 is CAWTRPGQNDNEQFF. For the CDR3, the DNA is TGTGCCTGGACCCGACCGGGACAAAACGACAATGAGCAGTTCTTC.

The genes are TRBV5-1 and TRBJ2-5, with 15 bases identical to TRBD2. Trimming removed 3 bases from V and 1 base from J; junction bases left unmatched: 1. CDR3 length: 16 residues. The germline CDR1 and CDR2 sequences are SGHRS and YFSETQ. CDR3 sequence: CASSWGLAGGQETQYF. The CDR3 coding sequence is TGCGCCAGCAGCTGGGGACTAGCGGGGGGCCAAGAGACCCAGTACTTC.

The rearrangement uses TRBV5-1 and TRBJ1-2; 7 nucleotides line up with TRBD1. The ends lost 0 bases at V and 9 bases at J; junction bases unmatched: 11. This CDR3 comprises 15 residues. Germline V CDR1 and CDR2: SGHRS, YFSETQ. In DNA, the CDR3 is TGCGCCAGCAGCTTGGCACAGGGGTCTCACGGGCGCTACACCTTC. It specifies CASSLAQGSHGRYTF.

The chain links TRBV5-1 to TRBJ1-1; the D gene is possibly TRBD1 (6 bases). CDR3 length: 15 amino acids. The V gene's germline CDR1 is SGHRS and CDR2 YFSETQ. With 4 bases removed from V and 0 bases from J, the gap between germline ends came to 13 bases. The CDR3 region has the DNA TGCGCCAGCAGCCCAGGGTCAGGGGTGAACACTGAAGCTTTCTTT. Translated: CASSPGSGVNTEAFF.

The chain recombines TRBV28 with TRBJ1-2; D is undetermined. The V gene lost 1 base and the J gene lost 4 bases, with 7 bases spanning the gap. Germline CDR1 MDHEN, CDR2 SYDVKM. This CDR3 spans 13 amino acids. CDR3 residues: CASSLYRSYGYTF. Here the CDR3 DNA reads TGTGCCAGCAGTTTATATCGCAGCTATGGCTACACCTTC.

The rearrangement links TRBV4-1 to TRBJ2-1; TRBD2 is a possible D gene (6 bases). There are 17 residues in the CDR3. Germline-derived CDR1 and CDR2 are MGHRA and YSYEKL. V was pared by 0 bases and J by 2 bases, with 14 bases between. The CDR3 is CASSQDSGTDTYNEQFF. DNA of the CDR3: TGCGCCAGCAGCCAAGATAGTGGGACTGACACCTACAATGAGCAGTTCTTC.

This chain joins TRBV5-1 and TRBJ1-1, with D tentatively TRBD1 (6 bases). CDR1 is SGHRS and CDR2 is YFSETQ in the germline V gene. Deletions cut 5 bases from V and 3 bases from J, with 17 bases between. The length of the CDR3 is 15 residues. CDR3 sequence: CASRIWGRSDTEAFF. CDR3 in DNA: TGCGCCAGCAGAATTTGGGGGCGATCGGACACTGAAGCTTTCTTT.

The rearrangement uses TRBV19 and TRBJ1-2, with D possibly matching TRBD1 (5 bases). This CDR3 spans 14 amino acids. V was trimmed by 5 bases and J by 6 bases, leaving 16 bases between them. CDR1 LNHDA and CDR2 SQIVND come from the germline V gene (reference sequence). In nucleotides, the CDR3 is TGTGCCAGTAGTCCCGGCGGGGGAGTCCATGGCTACACCTTC. Its translation is CASSPGGGVHGYTF.

The rearrangement uses TRBV5-5 and TRBJ2-7; tentatively, D is TRBD1 (7 bases). Germline CDR1 is SGHKS and CDR2 is YYEKEE (reference sequence). V gave up 1 base and J gave up 3 bases, with 11 bases separating them. The CDR3 extends over 14 amino acids. The CDR3 sequence: CASSLWQGGYEQYF. The CDR3, as DNA: TGTGCCAGCAGCTTGTGGCAGGGGGGCTACGAGCAGTACTTC.

The chain employs TRBV7-3 and TRBJ1-2; the match to TRBD1 covers 7 bases. The CDR3 loop spans 14 amino acids. Germline CDR1 is SGHTA and CDR2 is FQGTGA. The trim removed 4 bases at V and 8 bases at J, leaving 10 bases unmatched. CDR3 DNA: TGTGCCAGCAGCTACCAGGGGGACAAAGAAGGCTACACCTTC. Its translation is CASSYQGDKEGYTF.

The chain joins TRBV6-6 to TRBJ2-7; 8 bases agree with TRBD2. The CDR3 contains 14 residues. Germline values: CDR1 MNHNY, CDR2 SVGAGI (reference sequence). Unmatched junction bases numbered 4, after V lost 6 bases and J lost 0 bases. CDR3 sequence reads: CASREGTSSYEQYV. CDR3 sequence (DNA): TGTGCCAGCAGGGAAGGGACTAGCTCCTACGAGCAGTACGTC.

The chain links TRBV4-1 to TRBJ2-7; weak D call: TRBD1 (6 bases). Trimming shortened V by 0 bases and J by 2 bases, and 14 bases separated the two germline ends. CDR3 length equals 16 residues. Germline CDR1 is MGHRA and CDR2 is YSYEKL. The CDR3 DNA reads TGCGCCAGCAGCCAAGATTTCTCCAGGGGAACCTACGAGCAGTACTTC. Its translation is CASSQDFSRGTYEQYF.

The V and J genes are TRBV6-1 and TRBJ1-5; D uncertain. The germline V gene has CDR1 MNHNS and CDR2 SASEGT. The length of the CDR3 is 13 residues. Between the trimmed V and J ends, which lost 0 bases and 5 bases, there was a span of 5 bases. CDR3 DNA: TGTGCCAGCAGTGAAGCCAGGTATCAGCCCCAGCATTTT. This sequence encodes CASSEARYQPQHF.

The rearrangement joins TRBV7-3 to TRBJ2-3; TRBD2 matches at 8 bases. Trimming took 5 bases from V and 4 from J; bases not matched to a gene: 11. There are 16 residues in the CDR3. Germline V lookup: CDR1 SGHTA, CDR2 FQGTGA. CDR3 residues: CASSPSSFSGADTQYF. In DNA, the CDR3 is TGTGCCAGCAGCCCAAGCTCGTTTAGCGGGGCAGATACGCAGTATTTT.